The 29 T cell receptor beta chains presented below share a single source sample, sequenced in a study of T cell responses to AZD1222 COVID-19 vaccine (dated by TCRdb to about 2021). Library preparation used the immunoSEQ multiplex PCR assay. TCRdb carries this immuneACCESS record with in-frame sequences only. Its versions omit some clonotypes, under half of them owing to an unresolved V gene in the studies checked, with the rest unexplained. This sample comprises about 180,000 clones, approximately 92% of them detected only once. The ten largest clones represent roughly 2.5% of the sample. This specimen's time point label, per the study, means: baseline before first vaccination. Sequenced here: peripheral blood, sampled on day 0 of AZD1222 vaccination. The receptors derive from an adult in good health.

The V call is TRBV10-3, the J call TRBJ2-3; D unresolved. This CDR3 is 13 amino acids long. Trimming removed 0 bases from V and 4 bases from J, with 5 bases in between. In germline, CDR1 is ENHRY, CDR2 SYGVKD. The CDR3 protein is CAISESGADTQYF. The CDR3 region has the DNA TGTGCCATCAGTGAGTCTGGAGCAGATACGCAGTATTTT.

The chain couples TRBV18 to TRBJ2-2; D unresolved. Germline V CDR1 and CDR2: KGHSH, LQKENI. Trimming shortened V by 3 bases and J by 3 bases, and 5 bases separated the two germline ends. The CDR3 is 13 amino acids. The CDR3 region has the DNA TGTGCCAGCTCACCGAAAGACACCGGGGAGCTGTTTTTT. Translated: CASSPKDTGELFF.

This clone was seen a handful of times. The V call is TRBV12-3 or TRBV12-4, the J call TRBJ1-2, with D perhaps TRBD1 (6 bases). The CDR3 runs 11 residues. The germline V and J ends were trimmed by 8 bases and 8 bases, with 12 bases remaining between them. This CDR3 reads CASGGGEGYTF. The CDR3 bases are TGTGCCAGCGGAGGGGGGGAAGGCTACACCTTC.

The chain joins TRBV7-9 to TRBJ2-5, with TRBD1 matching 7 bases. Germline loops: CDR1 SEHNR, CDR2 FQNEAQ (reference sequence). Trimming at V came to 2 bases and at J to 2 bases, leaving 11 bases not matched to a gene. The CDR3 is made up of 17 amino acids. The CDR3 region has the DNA TGTGCCAGCAGCTTAAGACCCGGGACAGTGAGTCAAGAGACCCAGTACTTC. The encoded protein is CASSLRPGTVSQETQYF.

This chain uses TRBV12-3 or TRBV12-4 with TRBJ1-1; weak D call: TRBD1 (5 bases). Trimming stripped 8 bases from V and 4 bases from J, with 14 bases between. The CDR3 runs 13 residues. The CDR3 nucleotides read TGTGCCAGCGGGATGGGGGTTGGCACTGAAGCTTTCTTT. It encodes CASGMGVGTEAFF.

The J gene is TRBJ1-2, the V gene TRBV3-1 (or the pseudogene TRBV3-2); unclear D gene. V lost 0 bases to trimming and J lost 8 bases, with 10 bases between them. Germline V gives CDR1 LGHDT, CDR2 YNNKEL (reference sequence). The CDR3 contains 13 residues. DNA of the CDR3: TGTGCCAGCAGCCAAGAAGGGATGTCGGGCTACACCTTC. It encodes CASSQEGMSGYTF.

The CDR3 here is CASSQADGRRTGELFF. The CDR3 DNA follows: TGCGCCAGCAGCCAGGCAGACGGGAGAAGGACCGGGGAGCTGTTTTTT. This rearrangement joins TRBV4-1 to TRBJ2-2, with D perhaps TRBD2 (6 bases). Trimming cost V 3 bases and J 5 bases, with 16 bases left between them. CDR1 is MGHRA, CDR2 YSYEKL, per germline. CDR3 size: 16 residues.

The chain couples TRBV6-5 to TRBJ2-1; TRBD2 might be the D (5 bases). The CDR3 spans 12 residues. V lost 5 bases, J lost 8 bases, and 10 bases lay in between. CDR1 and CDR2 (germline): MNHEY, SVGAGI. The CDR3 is CASSNLAYEQFF. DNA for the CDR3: TGTGCCAGCAGTAACCTAGCTTATGAGCAGTTCTTC.

CDR3 nucleotide sequence: TGCAGTGCACGACTTATCTACGAGCAGTACTTC. Translation gives CSARLIYEQYF. This chain links TRBV20-1 with TRBJ2-7; D gene uncertain. In germline, CDR1 is DFQATT, CDR2 SNEGSKA (reference sequence). Trimming removed 6 bases from V and 3 bases from J, with 9 bases in between. The CDR3 spans 11 residues.

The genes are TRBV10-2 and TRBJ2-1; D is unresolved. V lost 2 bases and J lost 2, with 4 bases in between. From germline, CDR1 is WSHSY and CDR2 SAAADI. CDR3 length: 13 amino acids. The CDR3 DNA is TGCGCCAGCAGTGAGCCGACCTACAATGAGCAGTTCTTC. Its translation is CASSEPTYNEQFF.

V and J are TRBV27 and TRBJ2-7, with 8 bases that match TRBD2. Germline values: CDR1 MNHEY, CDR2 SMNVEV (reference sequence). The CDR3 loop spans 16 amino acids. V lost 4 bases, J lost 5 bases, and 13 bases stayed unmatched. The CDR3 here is CASSSITGTSQDEQYF. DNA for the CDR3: TGTGCCAGCAGTTCCATAACCGGGACTAGTCAGGACGAGCAGTACTTC.

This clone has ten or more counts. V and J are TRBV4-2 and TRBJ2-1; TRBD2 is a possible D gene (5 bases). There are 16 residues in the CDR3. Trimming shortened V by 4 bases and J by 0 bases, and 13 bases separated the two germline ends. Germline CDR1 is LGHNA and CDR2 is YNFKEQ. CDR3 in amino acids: CASSLNLGSSYNEQFF. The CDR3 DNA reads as TGTGCCAGCAGCCTAAATCTAGGGAGCTCCTACAATGAGCAGTTCTTC.

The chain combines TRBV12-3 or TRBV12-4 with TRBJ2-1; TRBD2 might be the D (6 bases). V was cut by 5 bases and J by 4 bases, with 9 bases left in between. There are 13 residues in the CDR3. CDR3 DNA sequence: TGTGCCAGCAGTCGGACTATTTACAATGAGCAGTTCTTC. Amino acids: CASSRTIYNEQFF.

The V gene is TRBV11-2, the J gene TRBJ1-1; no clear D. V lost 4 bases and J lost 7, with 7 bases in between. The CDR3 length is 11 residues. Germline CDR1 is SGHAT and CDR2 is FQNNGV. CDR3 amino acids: CASSSRSEAFF. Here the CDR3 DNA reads TGTGCCAGCAGCTCCCGAAGTGAAGCTTTCTTT.

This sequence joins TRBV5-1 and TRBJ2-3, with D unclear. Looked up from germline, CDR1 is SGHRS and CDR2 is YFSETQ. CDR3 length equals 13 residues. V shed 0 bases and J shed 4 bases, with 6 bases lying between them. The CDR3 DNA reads TGCGCCAGCAGCTTGGATGCTTCAGATACGCAGTATTTT. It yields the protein CASSLDASDTQYF.

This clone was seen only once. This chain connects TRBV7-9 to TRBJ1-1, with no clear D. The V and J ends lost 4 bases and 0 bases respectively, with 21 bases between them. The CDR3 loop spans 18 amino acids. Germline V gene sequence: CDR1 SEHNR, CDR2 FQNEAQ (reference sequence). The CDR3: CASSSASGGVGMNTEAFF. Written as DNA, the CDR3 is TGTGCCAGCAGCTCCGCGTCCGGCGGGGTGGGTATGAACACTGAAGCTTTCTTT.

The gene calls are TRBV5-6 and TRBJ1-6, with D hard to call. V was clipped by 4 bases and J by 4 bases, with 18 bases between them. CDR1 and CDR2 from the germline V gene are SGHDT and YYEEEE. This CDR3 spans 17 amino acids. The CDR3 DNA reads TGTGCCAGCAGCCGCCGGGCGGCAGGAGAATATAATTCACCCCTCCACTTT. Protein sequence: CASSRRAAGEYNSPLHF.

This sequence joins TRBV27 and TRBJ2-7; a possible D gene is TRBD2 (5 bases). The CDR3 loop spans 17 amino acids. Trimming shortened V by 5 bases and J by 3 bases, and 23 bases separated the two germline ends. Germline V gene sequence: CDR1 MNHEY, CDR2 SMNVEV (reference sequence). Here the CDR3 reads CASSPYTGTERSYEQYF. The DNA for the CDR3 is TGTGCCAGCAGTCCCTATACGGGAACGGAAAGGAGCTACGAGCAGTACTTC.

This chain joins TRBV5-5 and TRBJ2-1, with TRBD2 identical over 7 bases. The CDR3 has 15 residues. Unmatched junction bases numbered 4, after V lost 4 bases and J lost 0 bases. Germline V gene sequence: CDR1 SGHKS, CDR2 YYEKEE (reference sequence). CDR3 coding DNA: TGTGCCAGCAGCCCTCGGACTAGCTCCTACAATGAGCAGTTCTTC. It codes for CASSPRTSSYNEQFF.

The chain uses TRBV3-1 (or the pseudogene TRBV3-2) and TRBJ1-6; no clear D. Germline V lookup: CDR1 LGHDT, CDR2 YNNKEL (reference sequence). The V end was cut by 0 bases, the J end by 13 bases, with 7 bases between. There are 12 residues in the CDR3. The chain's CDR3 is CASSQDFMPLHF. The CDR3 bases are TGTGCCAGCAGCCAAGACTTTATGCCCCTCCACTTT.

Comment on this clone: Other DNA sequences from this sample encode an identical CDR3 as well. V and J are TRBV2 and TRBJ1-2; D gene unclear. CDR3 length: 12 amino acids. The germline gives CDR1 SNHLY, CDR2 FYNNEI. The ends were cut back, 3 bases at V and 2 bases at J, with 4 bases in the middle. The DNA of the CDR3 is TGTGCCAGCAGTGACAGAAACTATGGCTACACCTTC. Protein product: CASSDRNYGYTF. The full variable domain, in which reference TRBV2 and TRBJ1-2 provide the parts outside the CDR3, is EPEVTQTPSHQVTQMGQEVILRCVPISNHLYFYWYRQILGQKVEFLVSFYNNEISEKSEIFDDQFSVERPDGSNFTLKIRSTKLEDSAMYFCASSDRNYGYTFGSGTRLTVV.

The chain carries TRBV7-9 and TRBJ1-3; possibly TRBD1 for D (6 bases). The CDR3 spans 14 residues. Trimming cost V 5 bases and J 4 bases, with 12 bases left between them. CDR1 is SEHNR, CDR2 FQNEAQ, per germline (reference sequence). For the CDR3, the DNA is TGTGCCAGCAGCCTTACAGGGTTGGGAAACACCATATATTTT. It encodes CASSLTGLGNTIYF.

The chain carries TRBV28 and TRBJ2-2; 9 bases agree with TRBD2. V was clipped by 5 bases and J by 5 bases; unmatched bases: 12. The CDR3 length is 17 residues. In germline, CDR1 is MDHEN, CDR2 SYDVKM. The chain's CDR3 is CASSNSAGTSRTGELFF. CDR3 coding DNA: TGTGCCAGCAGTAACTCAGCCGGGACTAGCAGGACCGGGGAGCTGTTTTTT.

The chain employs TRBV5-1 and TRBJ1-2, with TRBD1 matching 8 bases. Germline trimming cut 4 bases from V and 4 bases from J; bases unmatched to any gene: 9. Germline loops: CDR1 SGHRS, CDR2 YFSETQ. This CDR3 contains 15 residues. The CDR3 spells CASSPKPQGAYGYTF. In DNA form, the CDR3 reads TGCGCCAGCAGCCCGAAGCCGCAGGGGGCCTATGGCTACACCTTC.

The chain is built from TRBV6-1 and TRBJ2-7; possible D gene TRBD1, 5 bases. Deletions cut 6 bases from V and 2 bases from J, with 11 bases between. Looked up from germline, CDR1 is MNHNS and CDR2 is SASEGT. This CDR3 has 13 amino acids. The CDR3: CASSLQAPYEQYF. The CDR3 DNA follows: TGTGCCAGCAGCTTACAGGCTCCCTACGAGCAGTACTTC.

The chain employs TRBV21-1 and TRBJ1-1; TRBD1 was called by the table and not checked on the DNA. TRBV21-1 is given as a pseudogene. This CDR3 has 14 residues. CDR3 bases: TGTGCCAGCAGCAGTTGCCAGGGGGACACTGAAGCTTTCTTT. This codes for CASSSCQGDTEAFF.

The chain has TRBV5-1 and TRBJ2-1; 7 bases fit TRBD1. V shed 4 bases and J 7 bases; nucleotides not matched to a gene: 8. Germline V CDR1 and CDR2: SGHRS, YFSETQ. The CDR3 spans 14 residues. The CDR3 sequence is CASSPRDRRNEQFF. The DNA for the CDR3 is TGCGCCAGCAGCCCCCGGGACAGAAGAAATGAGCAGTTCTTC.

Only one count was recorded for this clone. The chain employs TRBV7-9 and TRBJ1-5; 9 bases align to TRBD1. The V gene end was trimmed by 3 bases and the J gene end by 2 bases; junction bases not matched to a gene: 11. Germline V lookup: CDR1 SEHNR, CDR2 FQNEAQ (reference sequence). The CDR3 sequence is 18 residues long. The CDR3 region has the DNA TGTGCCAGCAGCTTGTTTCACCTCGGGACAGGGCGCAATCAGCCCCAGCATTTT. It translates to CASSLFHLGTGRNQPQHF.

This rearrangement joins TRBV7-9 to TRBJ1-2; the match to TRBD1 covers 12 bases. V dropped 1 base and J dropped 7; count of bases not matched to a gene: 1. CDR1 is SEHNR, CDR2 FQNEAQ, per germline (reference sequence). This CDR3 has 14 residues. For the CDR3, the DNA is TGTGCCAGCAGCTTAGAGGGACAGGGGGCTGGCTACACCTTC. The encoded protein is CASSLEGQGAGYTF.